This is a list of T cell receptor beta chains from one sample in a study of shared clonotypes between healthy human individuals. Using immunoSEQ multiplex PCR, the repertoire was profiled, and TCRdb retains in-frame clones only, with some absent. The sample has roughly 2.5 million clones, about 92% seen once; the top ten hold over 0.12%. The material sequenced was naive CD4+ T cells sorted from blood. These receptors came from a man younger than 35 in good health. CDR3s include the opening cysteine and the closing phenylalanine or tryptophan. Fields, in order: V gene, D gene, clone size, J gene, CDR3 DNA, CDR3 protein. A D gene is named only where the DNA matches it firmly. Some rows have no size entry. The others give once, few or many, or a class for an expanded clone.

TRBV6-1,TRBD1,.,TRBJ2-3,TGTGCCAGCAGTGAACACAGGACAGGGGACGGGACAGATACGCAGTATTTT,CASSEHRTGDGTDTQYF
TRBV9,.,.,TRBJ1-2,TGTGCCAGCAGCGGAGGGACAAACTATGGCTACACCTTC,CASSGGTNYGYTF
TRBV5-1,.,.,TRBJ2-1,TGCGCCAGCAGCCCGCAGGGCTACAATGAGCAGTTCTTC,CASSPQGYNEQFF
TRBV28,.,.,TRBJ1-1,TGTGCCAGCAGCCCTAGACCTCGTAGGGACACTGAAGCTTTCTTT,CASSPRPRRDTEAFF
TRBV28,TRBD1,.,TRBJ1-1,TGTGCCAGCAGGACAGGGGACCCTGAAGCTTTCTTT,CASRTGDPEAFF
TRBV5-1,.,few,TRBJ2-2,TGCGCCAGCAGGTCTGTGGACTTCGCACAGGGCGGCACCGGGGAGCTGTTTTTT,CASRSVDFAQGGTGELFF
TRBV2,.,.,TRBJ1-6,TGTGCCAGCAGTGGCAGGGTTAATTCACCCCTCCACTTT,CASSGRVNSPLHF
TRBV7-2,TRBD2,.,TRBJ2-3,TGTGCCAGCGCCGGTGGCGGGAGGAGAGCAGATACGCAGTATTTT,CASAGGGRRADTQYF
TRBV28,.,.,TRBJ2-7,TGTGCCAGCAGTTTATCCCGAACGAGGCCGAGCTCCTACGAGCAGTACTTC,CASSLSRTRPSSYEQYF
TRBV28,.,.,TRBJ1-5,TGTGCCAGCAGTACTCTTTGGGGACAACCAGAGAGCAATCAGCCCCAGCATTTT,CASSTLWGQPESNQPQHF
TRBV15,TRBD2,.,TRBJ2-2,TGTGCCACCAGCAGAGAGGCTAGCGGGGCCGGGGAGCTGTTTTTT,CATSREASGAGELFF
TRBV6-6,TRBD1,.,TRBJ1-2,TGTGCCAGCAGTGACTACAGGGGTCCCCTCTATGGCTACACCTTC,CASSDYRGPLYGYTF
TRBV5-4,.,.,TRBJ1-2,TGTGCCAGCAGCCACCCCTCGGGGGGGAATGATTGGGGCTACACCTTC,CASSHPSGGNDWGYTF
TRBV7-9,TRBD1,.,TRBJ2-1,TGTGCCAGCAGTCAGGTTGCAGGGGGGCAGTTCTTC,CASSQVAGGQFF
TRBV18,.,.,TRBJ2-7,TGTGCCAGCTCACCCTCTCCAGGGGGGGAGCAGTACTTC,CASSPSPGGEQYF
TRBV19,.,.,TRBJ2-2,TGTGCCACTTGTCTATCGGTGCAGGTCTCCACCGGGGAGCTGTTTTTT,CATCLSVQVSTGELFF
TRBV7-9,.,once,TRBJ2-2,TGTGCCAGCAGCAAACCAGGACGGGAGAACACCGGGGAGCTGTTTTTT,CASSKPGRENTGELFF
TRBV12-5,.,.,TRBJ2-7,TGTGCTAGTGGTTTGGCACAGCTGCAGTACTTC,CASGLAQLQYF
TRBV6-4,.,once,TRBJ1-6,TGTGCCAGCAGGGCCCCACGGACACAGGGTGAGGGTTCACCCCTCCACTTT,CASRAPRTQGEGSPLHF
TRBV30,.,.,TRBJ1-5,TGTGCCTGGGCCGGGACACTCAATCAGCCCCAGCATTTT,CAWAGTLNQPQHF
TRBV11-1,TRBD1,.,TRBJ1-1,TGTGCCAGCAGCTTAGACAGGGGGCGCGAAGCTTTCTTT,CASSLDRGREAFF
TRBV6-1,.,.,TRBJ2-2,TGTGCCAGCTTTACCGGGACAAACACCGGGGAGCTGTTTTTT,CASFTGTNTGELFF
TRBV11-2,.,once,TRBJ2-2,TGTGCCAGCAGCTTAGAGTTACGCCATAACACCGGGGAGCTGTTTTTT,CASSLELRHNTGELFF
TRBV28,.,.,TRBJ1-1,TGTGCCAGCAGTTTCGCCCTAGGGGGTACTGAAGCTTTCTTT,CASSFALGGTEAFF
TRBV5-1,TRBD1,.,TRBJ2-3,TGCGCCAGCAGCGAGGGGACAGGGAGCCCCACAGATACGCAGTATTTT,CASSEGTGSPTDTQYF
TRBV2,TRBD2,.,TRBJ2-7,TGTGCCAGCAGTGATTGGCTAGCGGGCTACGAGCAGTACTTC,CASSDWLAGYEQYF
TRBV6-5,.,.,TRBJ2-7,TGTGCCAGCAGTTACTCGATTTTGCGGCACGAGCAGTACTTC,CASSYSILRHEQYF
TRBV2,.,.,TRBJ2-2,TGTGCCAGCGGCCCAGGGGAGCTGTTTTTT,CASGPGELFF
TRBV10-2,.,.,TRBJ1-1,TGCGCCAGCAACAACGGAATCAGCACTGAAGCTTTCTTT,CASNNGISTEAFF
TRBV7-7,.,.,TRBJ2-1,TGTGCTAGCAGCTTAGGTGTTGGCGGCAATGAGCAGTTCTTC,CASSLGVGGNEQFF
TRBV20-1,.,.,TRBJ1-2,TGCAGTCCCCCCGGGGGCTATGGCTACACCTTC,CSPPGGYGYTF
TRBV9,TRBD1,.,TRBJ1-2,TGTGCCAGCAGCGCGGACCTGGACAGGGTTTGGAGCACCTTC,CASSADLDRVWSTF
TRBV6-5,.,.,TRBJ1-3,TGTGCCAGCAGTCCGCTGAGAAACTCTGGAAACACCATATATTTT,CASSPLRNSGNTIYF
TRBV5-6,TRBD1,.,TRBJ2-3,TGTGCCAGCAGCCCGACAGGGGGGACAGATACGCAGTATTTT,CASSPTGGTDTQYF
TRBV2,TRBD1,few,TRBJ1-1,TGTGCCAGCAGGGGACAGCTTATGAACACTGAAGCTTTCTTT,CASRGQLMNTEAFF
TRBV7-9,.,.,TRBJ1-2,TGTGCCAGCAGCTTGCCGGGGCTCCGAGGGGGCTACACCTTC,CASSLPGLRGGYTF
TRBV30,TRBD2,.,TRBJ2-7,TGTGCCTGGAGTGTAGGCAGAGTTAGCGGGGAGACCTACGAGCAGTACTTC,CAWSVGRVSGETYEQYF
TRBV28,.,.,TRBJ1-4,TGTGCCAGCAGCCTGGGGGGCGGGTTACTGTTTTTT,CASSLGGGLLFF
TRBV5-1,.,.,TRBJ2-2,TGCGCCAGCAGCCCGCTTCAGGACCCCAAGGGGGAGCTGTTTTTT,CASSPLQDPKGELFF
TRBV11-2,.,.,TRBJ2-3,TGTGCCAGCAGCTTAGGTCGGGGTTCAAGAGATACGCAGTATTTT,CASSLGRGSRDTQYF
TRBV25-1,TRBD1,.,TRBJ1-5,TGTGCCAGCGGGGAAACAGGGGACAATCAGCCCCAGCATTTT,CASGETGDNQPQHF
TRBV6-5,.,.,TRBJ2-5,TGTGCCAGCAGTTACTCGGTGGGAGTGGGAGAGACCCAGTACTTC,CASSYSVGVGETQYF
TRBV2,TRBD1,.,TRBJ2-7,TGTGCCAGCAGTGGACAGGGGGCTAGCTACGAGCAGTACTTC,CASSGQGASYEQYF
TRBV7-9,.,few,TRBJ1-5,TGTGCCAGCAGCCGAGGAGATTTCGGACAGCCCCAGCATTTT,CASSRGDFGQPQHF
TRBV7-2,TRBD1,once,TRBJ2-1,TGTGCCAGCAGCTCCGACAGGGGGAGTTTTAATGAGCAGTTCTTC,CASSSDRGSFNEQFF
TRBV5-1,.,.,TRBJ2-5,TGCGCCAGCCGACTTTCCGGGGACCAAGAGACCCAGTACTTC,CASRLSGDQETQYF
TRBV30,.,.,TRBJ2-3,TGTGCCTGGTCCCGGGACACAGTCACAGATACGCAGTATTTT,CAWSRDTVTDTQYF
TRBV6-5,.,.,TRBJ2-7,TGTGCCAGCAGTTACCCCAACAGCTACGAGCAGTACTTC,CASSYPNSYEQYF
TRBV6-6,.,.,TRBJ2-3,TGTGCCAGCAGAACAGATACGCAGTATTTT,CASRTDTQYF
TRBV4-1,.,.,TRBJ1-3,TGCGCCAGCAGCCGACTACAGACAAGCTCTGGAAACACCATATATTTT,CASSRLQTSSGNTIYF
TRBV25-1,TRBD1,.,TRBJ2-5,TGTGCCAGCAGTGAATATGGCTGGACAGGGGTCACCGAGACCCAGTACTTC,CASSEYGWTGVTETQYF
TRBV6-6,.,.,TRBJ2-2,TGTGCCAGCAGTTACGCACAGAACACCGGGGAGCTGTTTTTT,CASSYAQNTGELFF
TRBV6-5,.,.,TRBJ2-3,TGTGCCAGCAGCGACGCATCCCCAGATACGCAGTATTTT,CASSDASPDTQYF